This T cell receptor (beta chain) was documented in a study of chemoradiotherapy in HPV16-positive cancers. Turning to the study itself: Candidate HPV-specific T-cell clones and common TCR motifs came from functional assays in two HPV16-positive patients.

The germline V gene encodes CDR1 SGHRS and CDR2 YFSETQ. V was clipped by 4 bases and J by 1 base, with 11 bases between them. This CDR3 contains 14 residues. Produced via immunoSEQ multiplex PCR; TCRdb's table is partial and in-frame only. The repertoire has approximately 19,000 clones, more than 70% of them found once; the top ten carry less than 2.5%. The sample here was blood, taken from a patient who underwent chemoradiotherapy. The sequence came from a human donor with HPV-associated anogenital cancer. The rearrangement uses TRBV5-1 and TRBJ1-1; no reliable D call. The CDR3 here is CASSTARQNTEAFF. The CDR3 DNA is TGCGCCAGCAGCACCGCACGGCAGAACACTGAAGCTTTCTTT.